These T cell receptor beta chains were read from a single sample in a study of OX40 agonist ivuxolimab in advanced cancers. Assay: immunoSEQ multiplex PCR; the TCRdb copy retains only in-frame clones and omits some. The sample shows 53,000 or so clones, around 85% of them seen only once. The sequencing here drew on CD4+ or CD8+ T cells sorted from blood, taken in a trial of the OX40 agonist ivuxolimab. The source is an adult with an advanced solid tumor such as melanoma, head and neck, liver or kidney cancer. Each CDR3 is given with its conserved first and last residue. D genes are given only for firm matches. The size field is filled for only some rows; it gives once, few, many or a size class.

v_gene	abundance	j_gene	d_gene	CDR3aa	CDR3nt
TRBV4-1	once	TRBJ1-4	NA	CASSPPTPRREKLFF	TGCGCCAGCAGCCCACCCACGCCACGTCGTGAAAAACTGTTTTTT
TRBV28	NA	TRBJ2-7	NA	CASKIGGAGNEQYF	TGTGCCAGCAAGATCGGCGGGGCAGGGAACGAGCAGTACTTC
TRBV6-9	NA	TRBJ2-7	NA	CASSSPATSYEQYF	TGTGCCAGCAGTTCTCCAGCAACCTCCTACGAGCAGTACTTC
TRBV2	NA	TRBJ2-7	TRBD1	CASSPRTGGPYEQYF	TGTGCCAGCAGTCCTAGGACAGGGGGCCCCTACGAGCAGTACTTC
TRBV19	NA	TRBJ1-1	TRBD1	CASSRAPDRGTEAFF	TGTGCCAGTAGTAGGGCCCCGGACAGGGGCACTGAAGCTTTCTTT
TRBV27	NA	TRBJ2-1	TRBD1	CASSLATGGTEQFF	TGTGCCAGCAGTTTAGCTACAGGGGGCACTGAGCAGTTCTTC
TRBV5-1	once	TRBJ2-5	NA	CASTLVALSQETQYF	TGCGCCAGCACCCTTGTGGCGCTATCCCAAGAGACCCAGTACTTC
TRBV28	NA	TRBJ1-5	NA	CASMPYIGDQPQHF	TGTGCCAGCATGCCATATATTGGGGATCAGCCCCAGCATTTT
TRBV14	NA	TRBJ2-4	TRBD1	CASSPYQRGQGIAKNIQYF	TGTGCCAGCAGCCCCTACCAGCGCGGACAGGGCATAGCCAAAAACATTCAGTACTTC
TRBV6-5	once	TRBJ2-3	NA	CASSYTDTDTQYF	TGTGCCAGCAGTTACACGGACACAGATACGCAGTATTTT
TRBV28	NA	TRBJ1-1	TRBD1	CASRYVTGFEAFF	TGTGCCAGCAGATACGTGACAGGGTTTGAAGCTTTCTTT
TRBV14	NA	TRBJ2-1	NA	CASSQVVGRRGPGNEQFF	TGTGCCAGCAGCCAAGTAGTGGGTCGCAGGGGCCCTGGAAATGAGCAGTTCTTC
TRBV11-3	NA	TRBJ2-7	NA	CASSSGGAYEQYF	TGTGCCAGCAGCTCCGGGGGCGCGTACGAGCAGTACTTC
TRBV6-7	NA	TRBJ2-3	TRBD2	CASSYEREDTDTQYF	TGTGCCAGCAGTTACGAGCGGGAGGATACAGATACGCAGTATTTT
TRBV6-6	once	TRBJ2-7	NA	CASSYQRSRHEQYF	TGTGCCAGCAGTTACCAACGGTCAAGGCACGAGCAGTACTTC
TRBV7-9	NA	TRBJ2-3	NA	CASSLAGRDTDTQYF	TGTGCCAGCAGCTTAGCGGGACGCGACACAGATACGCAGTATTTT
TRBV19	once	TRBJ2-2	NA	CASSPRGGTGELFF	TGTGCCAGTAGTCCCCGAGGGGGCACCGGGGAGCTGTTTTTT
TRBV14	few	TRBJ2-2	TRBD2	CASSQDQRLAGAGELFF	TGTGCCAGCAGCCAAGATCAGCGGCTAGCGGGAGCCGGGGAGCTGTTTTTT
TRBV27	NA	TRBJ2-5	TRBD2	CASSSRTSGSWETQYF	TGTGCCAGCAGTTCGAGGACTAGCGGGAGTTGGGAGACCCAGTACTTC
TRBV5-1	NA	TRBJ2-1	TRBD2	CASRYGRRQDEQFF	TGCGCCAGTAGATACGGGAGGAGGCAGGATGAGCAGTTCTTC
TRBV10-3	NA	TRBJ2-2	NA	CAIRRTDPGELFF	TGTGCCATCAGAAGGACGGACCCGGGGGAGCTGTTTTTT
TRBV10-3	NA	TRBJ2-3	NA	CAISPTGSGADTQYF	TGTGCCATCAGTCCAACAGGCTCAGGGGCAGATACGCAGTATTTT
TRBV4-2	once	TRBJ1-3	TRBD1	CASSQQGALGNTIYF	TGTGCCAGCAGTCAGCAGGGGGCGCTTGGAAACACCATATATTTT
TRBV25-1	NA	TRBJ2-7	NA	CASSQGWEQYF	TGTGCCAGCAGTCAGGGTTGGGAGCAGTACTTC
TRBV29-1	NA	TRBJ1-2	NA	CSGLSFPYGYTF	TGCAGCGGGCTAAGTTTTCCATATGGCTACACCTTC